This T cell receptor (beta chain) was captured by sequencing in a study of T cell repertoires in cytomegalovirus infection. As for the study in general: HLA-C-restricted CMV epitopes, recently identified, and well-studied HLA-B-restricted ones were used by the study. It can be stated that public TCR beta signatures indicated CMV infection as well as a matching HLA type. The study's findings and limits: Cumulative public TCR beta family frequency identified CMV carriers with the relevant HLA. Across the ex vivo response, the dominant clonotypes were HLA-C-restricted CMV-specific TCR beta clonotypes.

MiXCR, run by TCRdb on the reads, gives a single entry per CDR3 protein. The sample has 45,000 to 60,000 distinct CDR3 sequences; about 18% are singletons. V lost 3 bases and J 1 base, leaving 13 bases between the germline ends. From germline, CDR1 is MNHEY and CDR2 SMNVEV (reference sequence). This CDR3 has 15 residues. This clonotype was observed a handful of times. Its specificity is not known. The rearrangement links TRBV27 to TRBJ2-7; D possibly corresponds to TRBD2 (6 bases). The specimen comprised CD8+ T cells from cultured PBMCs, sampled from culture after CMV antigen stimulation. The sequence came from a human donor in good health (CMV status not recorded). Some clones in this sample may be carry-over from other donors' samples. The CDR3 is CASSLGLAPSYEQYF. Here the CDR3 DNA reads TGTGCCAGCAGTTTGGGGCTAGCGCCGTCCTACGAGCAGTACTTC.